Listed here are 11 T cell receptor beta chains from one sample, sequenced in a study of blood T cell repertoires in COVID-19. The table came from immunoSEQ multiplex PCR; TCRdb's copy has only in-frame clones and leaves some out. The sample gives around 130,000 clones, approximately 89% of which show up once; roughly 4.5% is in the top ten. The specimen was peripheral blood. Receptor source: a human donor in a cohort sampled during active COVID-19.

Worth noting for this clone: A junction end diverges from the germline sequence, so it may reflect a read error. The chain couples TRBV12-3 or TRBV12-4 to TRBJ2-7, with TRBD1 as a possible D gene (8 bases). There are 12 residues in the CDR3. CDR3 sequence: CASSHTGGAVDF. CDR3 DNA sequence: TGTGCCAGCAGCCACACAGGGGGGGCCGTCGATTTC.

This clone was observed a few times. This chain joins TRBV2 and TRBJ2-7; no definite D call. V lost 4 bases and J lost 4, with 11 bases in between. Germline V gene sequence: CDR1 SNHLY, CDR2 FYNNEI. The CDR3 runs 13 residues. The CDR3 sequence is CASSVKLLYEQYV. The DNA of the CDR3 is TGTGCCAGCAGTGTCAAGCTTTTGTACGAGCAGTACGTC.

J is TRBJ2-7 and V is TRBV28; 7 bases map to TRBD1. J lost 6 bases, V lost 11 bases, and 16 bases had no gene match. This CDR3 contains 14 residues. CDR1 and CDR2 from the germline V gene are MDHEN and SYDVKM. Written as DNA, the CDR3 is TGTGCCTCACGGGGCCCGGGACAGCCGGCCGAGCAGTACGTC. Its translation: CASRGPGQPAEQYV.

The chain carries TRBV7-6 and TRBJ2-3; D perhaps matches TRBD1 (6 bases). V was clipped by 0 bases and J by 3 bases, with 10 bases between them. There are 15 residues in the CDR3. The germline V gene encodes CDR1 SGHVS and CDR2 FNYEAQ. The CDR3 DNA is TGTGCCAGCAGCTTAGCCCAGAGGGGGACAGATACGCAGTATTTT. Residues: CASSLAQRGTDTQYF.

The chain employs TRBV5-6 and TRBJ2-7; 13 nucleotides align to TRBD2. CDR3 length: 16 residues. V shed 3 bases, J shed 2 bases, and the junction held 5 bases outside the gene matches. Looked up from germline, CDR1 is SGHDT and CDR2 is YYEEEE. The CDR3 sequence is CASSSLGLAGAYEQYV. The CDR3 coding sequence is TGTGCCAGCAGCTCACTCGGACTAGCGGGAGCCTACGAGCAGTACGTC.

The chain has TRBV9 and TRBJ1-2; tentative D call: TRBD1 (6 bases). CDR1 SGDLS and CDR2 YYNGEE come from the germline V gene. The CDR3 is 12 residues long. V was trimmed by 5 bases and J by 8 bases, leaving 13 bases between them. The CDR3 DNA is TGTGCCAGCAGGGGGGCAGGGCAAGGCTACACCTTC. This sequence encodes CASRGAGQGYTF.

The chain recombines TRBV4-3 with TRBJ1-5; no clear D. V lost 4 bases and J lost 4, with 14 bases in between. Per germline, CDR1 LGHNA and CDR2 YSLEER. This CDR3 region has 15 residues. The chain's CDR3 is CASSRSPDFNQPQHF. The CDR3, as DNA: TGCGCCAGCAGCCGCAGTCCCGACTTTAATCAGCCCCAGCATTTT.

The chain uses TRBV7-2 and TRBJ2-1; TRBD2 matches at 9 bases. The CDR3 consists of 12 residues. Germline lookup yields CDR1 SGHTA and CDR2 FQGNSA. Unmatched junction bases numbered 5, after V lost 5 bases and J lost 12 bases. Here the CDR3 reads CASSTTSGGQFF. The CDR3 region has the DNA TGTGCCAGCAGCACGACTAGCGGCGGGCAGTTCTTC.

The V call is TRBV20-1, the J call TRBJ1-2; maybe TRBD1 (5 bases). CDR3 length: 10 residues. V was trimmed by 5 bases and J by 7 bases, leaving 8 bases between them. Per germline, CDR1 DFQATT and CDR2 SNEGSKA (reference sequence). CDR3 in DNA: TGCAGTGCTTACAGGTTTGGCTACACCTTC. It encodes CSAYRFGYTF.

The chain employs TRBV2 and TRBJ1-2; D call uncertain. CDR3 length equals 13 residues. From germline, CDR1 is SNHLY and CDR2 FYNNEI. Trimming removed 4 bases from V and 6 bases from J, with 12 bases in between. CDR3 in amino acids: CASSVEGGNGYTF. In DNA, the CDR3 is TGTGCCAGCAGTGTGGAGGGAGGGAATGGCTACACCTTC.

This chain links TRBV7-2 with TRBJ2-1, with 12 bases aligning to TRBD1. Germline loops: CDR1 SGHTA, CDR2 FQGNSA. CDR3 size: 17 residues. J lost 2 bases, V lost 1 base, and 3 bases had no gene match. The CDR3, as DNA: TGTGCCAGCAGCTTAGAGGGACAGGGGGCCCCCTACAATGAGCAGTTCTTC. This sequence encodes CASSLEGQGAPYNEQFF.